A selection of T cell receptor beta chains follows, all from one sample in a study of OX40 agonist ivuxolimab in advanced cancers. Produced via immunoSEQ multiplex PCR; TCRdb's table is partial and in-frame only. The sample shows 70,000 to 95,000 clones, about 94% of them seen only once. The sequencing here drew on CD4+ or CD8+ T cells sorted from blood, taken in a trial of the OX40 agonist ivuxolimab. These receptors originate from an adult with an advanced solid tumor such as melanoma, head and neck, liver or kidney cancer. CDR3s include the opening cysteine and the closing phenylalanine or tryptophan. The D gene is left open where the match is weak. Not all rows give a size; the values are once, few, many and, for expanded clones, a class.

>TRBV29-1|TRBJ2-7|-|-
CSVAGVEQYF
TGCAGCGTTGCTGGGGTCGAGCAGTACTTC
>TRBV7-3|TRBJ2-3|TRBD2|-
CASSSSFSGDTDTQYF
TGTGCTAGCAGCTCAAGCTTTAGCGGGGACACAGATACGCAGTATTTT
>TRBV13|TRBJ2-5|TRBD1|-
CASSPTLGQGAQSQETQYF
TGTGCCAGCAGCCCTACCTTGGGGCAGGGGGCGCAAAGTCAAGAGACCCAGTACTTC
>TRBV4-2|TRBJ2-3|-|-
CASSQGTEVSTDTQYF
TGTGCCAGCAGCCAAGGGACAGAAGTTTCCACAGATACGCAGTATTTT
>TRBV28|TRBJ1-5|TRBD1|-
CASTDRVAGQPQHF
TGTGCCAGTACCGACAGGGTGGCAGGCCAGCCCCAGCATTTT
>TRBV4-1|TRBJ1-1|-|-
CASSQVWAGNTEAFF
TGCGCCAGCAGCCAAGTATGGGCGGGGAACACTGAAGCTTTCTTT
>TRBV27|TRBJ2-1|TRBD2|-
CASSLGLAEYNEQFF
TGTGCCAGCAGCCTCGGACTAGCGGAGTACAATGAGCAGTTCTTC
>TRBV7-6|TRBJ1-1|-|-
CASSPQGTEAFF
TGTGCCAGCAGCCCTCAAGGCACTGAAGCTTTCTTT
>TRBV19|TRBJ1-4|TRBD1|-
CASSTQSVGQGGEKLFF
TGTGCCAGTAGTACGCAATCAGTGGGACAGGGAGGGGAAAAACTGTTTTTT
>TRBV11-2|TRBJ2-5|-|-
CASSLAHQETQYF
TGTGCCAGCAGCTTAGCCCACCAAGAGACCCAGTACTTC
>TRBV6-5|TRBJ2-2|-|once
CASSLDPNTGELFF
TGTGCCAGCAGTTTGGACCCAAACACCGGGGAGCTGTTTTTT
>TRBV19|TRBJ1-1|-|once
CASTYEGTEAFF
TGTGCCAGTACTTACGAGGGAACTGAAGCTTTCTTT
>TRBV27|TRBJ2-5|-|-
CASSLLADQETQYF
TGTGCCAGCAGTTTATTAGCGGACCAAGAGACCCAGTACTTC
>TRBV4-1|TRBJ2-7|-|-
CASSQVGDSSYEQYF
TGCGCCAGCAGCCAAGTGGGGGATAGCTCCTACGAGCAGTACTTC
>TRBV11-2|TRBJ2-7|TRBD1|once
CASSTRQGSGYEQYF
TGTGCCAGCAGCACGCGACAGGGGAGTGGGTACGAGCAGTACTTC
>TRBV4-1|TRBJ2-5|-|-
CASSRGGETQYF
TGCGCCAGCTCCAGGGGAGGTGAGACCCAGTACTTC
>TRBV28|TRBJ1-3|-|-
CASSLTGSGNTIYF
TGTGCCAGCAGTTTGACAGGCTCTGGAAACACCATATATTTT
>TRBV10-3|TRBJ1-3|TRBD1|-
CAISNPRGYYSGNTIYF
TGTGCCATCAGTAACCCCAGGGGGTATTACTCTGGAAACACCATATATTTT
>TRBV28|TRBJ1-4|TRBD1|-
CASSFRTGSLVAEDEKLFF
TGTGCCAGCAGTTTTAGGACAGGGAGCCTTGTTGCGGAGGATGAAAAACTGTTTTTT
>TRBV28|TRBJ2-7|-|-
CASSFAGIVYEQYF
TGTGCCAGCAGTTTCGCAGGAATTGTCTACGAGCAGTACTTC
>TRBV23-1|TRBJ1-1|-|once
CASNPVQGMNTEAFF
TGCGCCAGCAATCCCGTCCAAGGCATGAACACTGAAGCTTTCTTT
>TRBV6-5|TRBJ2-7|-|-
CASSSSGYYEQYF
TGTGCCAGCAGCTCCTCCGGCTACTACGAGCAGTACTTC
>TRBV27|TRBJ2-7|TRBD1|-
CASSFTGVEQYF
TGTGCCAGCAGTTTTACAGGGGTTGAGCAGTACTTC
>TRBV6-1|TRBJ2-5|TRBD1|-
CASSEQIGTARQETQYF
TGTGCCAGCAGTGAACAAATAGGGACAGCCCGTCAAGAGACCCAGTACTTC
>TRBV10-1|TRBJ2-3|-|-
CASSDGRSTDTQYF
TGCGCCAGCAGTGATGGGCGTAGCACAGATACGCAGTATTTT
>TRBV4-1|TRBJ2-3|-|-
CASSQEKRSTDTQYF
TGCGCCAGCAGCCAAGAGAAGCGGAGCACAGATACGCAGTATTTT
>TRBV4-3|TRBJ2-2|TRBD2|once
CASSLPGLAGPNTGELFF
TGCGCCAGCAGCCTCCCGGGACTAGCGGGGCCGAACACCGGGGAGCTGTTTTTT
>TRBV11-2|TRBJ1-2|TRBD1|-
CASSLTGYHGYTF
TGTGCCAGCAGCCTGACAGGGTATCATGGCTACACCTTC
>TRBV19|TRBJ1-1|-|once
CASSITGPNEAFF
TGTGCCAGTAGTATTACCGGTCCCAATGAAGCTTTCTTT
>TRBV4-3|TRBJ2-1|TRBD2|-
CASSQRGLAGDNEQFF
TGCGCCAGCAGCCAACGGGGCCTAGCGGGAGATAATGAGCAGTTCTTC
>TRBV7-8|TRBJ2-3|-|-
CASSLDHSDTQYF
TGTGCCAGCAGCTTGGACCATTCGGATACGCAGTATTTT
>TRBV28|TRBJ1-1|TRBD1|-
CASSLGQGGTEAFF
TGTGCCAGCAGTCTGGGACAGGGGGGCACTGAAGCTTTCTTT
>TRBV7-9|TRBJ2-4|-|-
CASSLGMAKNIQYF
TGTGCCAGCAGCCTAGGGATGGCCAAAAACATTCAGTACTTC
>TRBV5-6|TRBJ1-1|-|-
CASSLFPRYTEAFF
TGTGCCAGCAGCTTGTTTCCGCGGTACACTGAAGCTTTCTTT
>TRBV4-3|TRBJ2-7|TRBD1|-
CASSQDRSYEQYF
TGCGCCAGCAGCCAGGACAGGAGCTACGAGCAGTACTTC
>TRBV27|TRBJ2-7|-|-
CASSYSSAYEQYF
TGTGCCAGCAGTTATTCCTCAGCCTACGAGCAGTACTTC
>TRBV19|TRBJ2-7|-|-
CASSVMPGATYEQYF
TGTGCCAGTTCAGTTATGCCAGGGGCTACCTACGAGCAGTACTTC
>TRBV28|TRBJ2-1|-|few
CASLSGNEQFF
TGTGCCAGTCTTAGTGGGAATGAGCAGTTCTTC
>TRBV28|TRBJ2-7|-|once
CASSLGLNSYEQYF
TGTGCCAGCAGTTTAGGACTAAACTCCTACGAGCAGTACTTC
>TRBV14|TRBJ2-1|TRBD2|-
CASSLETSGRFYNEQFF
TGTGCCAGCAGTCTGGAGACTAGCGGGAGGTTCTACAATGAGCAGTTCTTC
>TRBV11-2|TRBJ2-3|-|once
CASSPAGLTQYF
TGTGCCAGCAGCCCGGCCGGGTTAACGCAGTATTTT
>TRBV27|TRBJ2-2|-|-
CASSLGGAPTTGELFF
TGTGCCAGCAGTTTAGGGGGGGCACCAACCACCGGGGAGCTGTTTTTT
>TRBV27|TRBJ1-5|-|-
CASSGGRGSNQPQHF
TGTGCCAGCAGCGGGGGGCGTGGGAGCAATCAGCCCCAGCATTTT
>TRBV9|TRBJ2-3|-|-
CASSVADLGAGAQYF
TGTGCCAGCAGCGTAGCCGACTTGGGGGCAGGGGCGCAGTATTTT
>TRBV7-9|TRBJ2-7|-|-
CASSSLSGTSYEQYF
TGTGCCAGCAGCTCCTTATCGGGGACCTCCTACGAGCAGTACTTC
>TRBV4-1|TRBJ2-7|-|-
CASSQDGGGYTEQYF
TGCGCCAGCAGCCAAGATGGAGGGGGATATACCGAGCAGTACTTC
>TRBV19|TRBJ1-1|TRBD1|-
CASTQGMNTEAFF
TGTGCCAGTACACAGGGGATGAACACTGAAGCTTTCTTT
>TRBV28|TRBJ2-7|-|-
CASRIRDTFYEQYF
TGTGCCAGCCGGATCCGGGACACCTTTTACGAGCAGTACTTC
>TRBV29-1|TRBJ2-7|TRBD2|-
CSVQTSGRAREQYF
TGCAGCGTTCAGACTAGCGGGAGGGCGAGGGAGCAGTACTTC
>TRBV29-1|TRBJ1-2|TRBD1|-
CSVEDQSSGTGIYGYTF
TGCAGCGTTGAAGATCAGTCTTCCGGGACAGGGATCTATGGCTACACCTTC
>TRBV19|TRBJ2-5|-|once
CASTSGGQETQYF
TGTGCCAGTACCTCAGGGGGGCAGGAGACCCAGTACTTC
>TRBV18|TRBJ2-5|-|once
CASSTLDGYQETQYF
TGTGCCAGCTCGACCCTGGACGGGTACCAAGAGACCCAGTACTTC
>TRBV5-5|TRBJ2-7|TRBD1|-
CASSTGTVRTYEQYF
TGTGCCAGCAGCACCGGGACAGTCCGAACCTACGAGCAGTACTTC
>TRBV7-2|TRBJ1-1|-|-
CASSLGRETEAFF
TGTGCCAGCAGCCTCGGACGGGAAACTGAAGCTTTCTTT